A selection of T cell receptor beta chains follows, all from one sample in a study of blood T cell repertoires in COVID-19. Method: immunoSEQ multiplex PCR; TCRdb's copy keeps in-frame clones and lacks some. The data show roughly 80,000 clones, about 85% seen once. Sequenced sample: peripheral blood. These receptors all stem from a man between 60 and 70 years old with active or convalescent COVID-19. The CDR3 runs from the conserved cysteine through the conserved F or W. D genes are given only for firm matches. Some rows have no size entry. The others give once, few or many, or a class for an expanded clone.

CDR3 length	V gene	D gene	J gene	clone size	CDR3 DNA	CDR3 protein
12	TRBV7-2	-	TRBJ2-5	-	TGTGCCAGCAGCCTACCGGGTGAGACCCAGTACTTC	CASSLPGETQYF
16	TRBV12-5	-	TRBJ1-6	-	TGTGCTAGTGGTTTTTGGACTGGTGGGAATAATTCACCCCTCCACTTT	CASGFWTGGNNSPLHF
16	TRBV29-1	TRBD2	TRBJ2-3	-	TGCAGCGTTGAAGTCCCCCTAGCGGGGTCCACAGATACGCAGTATTTT	CSVEVPLAGSTDTQYF
16	TRBV18	TRBD1	TRBJ2-7	few	TGTGCCAGCTCACCAAGGGGACAGGGGGCGCGCTACGAGCAGTACTTC	CASSPRGQGARYEQYF
14	TRBV11-3	-	TRBJ2-1	few	TGTGCCAGCAGCTTAGACAACTCCTACAATGAGCAGTTCTTC	CASSLDNSYNEQFF
15	TRBV5-5	TRBD1	TRBJ1-5	-	TGTGCCAGCGCCAGCAGGGGGGACGGCAATCAGCCCCAGCATTTT	CASASRGDGNQPQHF
15	TRBV2	-	TRBJ2-1	-	TGTGCCAGCAGTGAAACCGGGACACTTTACAATGAGCAGTTCTTC	CASSETGTLYNEQFF
14	TRBV7-2	TRBD1	TRBJ2-5	-	TGTGCCAGCAGCCCCGGGACAGGGGGGGAGACCCAGTACTTC	CASSPGTGGETQYF
15	TRBV5-6	TRBD1	TRBJ2-5	-	TGTGCCAGCAGCCTTGTGGGAGACAGGGGAGAGACCCAGTACTTC	CASSLVGDRGETQYF
16	TRBV6-2/TRBV6-3	TRBD1	TRBJ1-2	-	TGTGCCAGCAGTCTTACCGGGACAGGGACCGGCTATGGCTACACCTTC	CASSLTGTGTGYGYTF
15	TRBV7-2	TRBD1	TRBJ1-3	-	TGTGCCAGCAAGCCCCGACAGGGGTATGAAAACACCATATATTTT	CASKPRQGYENTIYF
14	TRBV28	-	TRBJ2-7	-	TGTGCCAGCACTCTTGATCGCGGTGACTACGAGCAGTACTTC	CASTLDRGDYEQYF
15	TRBV6-6	-	TRBJ1-5	-	TGTGCCAGCAGTTACGAGGCCCACCGCAATCAGCCCCAGCATTTT	CASSYEAHRNQPQHF
17	TRBV7-9	TRBD2	TRBJ2-2	few	TGCGCCAGCAGACCTACTCGCGGGGGGGCCGGAACCGGGGAGCTGTTTTTT	CASRPTRGGAGTGELFF
16	TRBV5-7	TRBD2	TRBJ2-5	-	TGTGCCAGCAGATTCCATAGCGGGGGGGCCGCCGAGACCCAGTACTTC	CASRFHSGGAAETQYF
17	TRBV4-1	TRBD2	TRBJ2-3	once	TGCGCCAGCAGCCAAGATGAGCTAGCGGGGGGGCAAGATACGCAGTATTTT	CASSQDELAGGQDTQYF
15	TRBV7-2	TRBD1	TRBJ1-4	-	TGTGCCAGCAGCTTACACACCGGGACAGGGGGTGGACTGTTTTTT	CASSLHTGTGGGLFF
13	TRBV30	-	TRBJ1-4	-	TGTGCCTGGCAAGGGGATGACAATGAAAAACTGTTTTTT	CAWQGDDNEKLFF
14	TRBV11-2	TRBD1	TRBJ1-5	-	TGTGCCAGCAGCTCCGGACAGGGGCGACAGCCCCAGCATTTT	CASSSGQGRQPQHF
18	TRBV4-2	-	TRBJ2-7	few	TGTGCCAGCAGCCAAAATCGGGAGAGGGGCATTAACTCCTACGAGCAGTACTTC	CASSQNRERGINSYEQYF
12	TRBV12-3/TRBV12-4	-	TRBJ2-2	-	TGTGCCAGCAGCCTGACTAGCGGGGAGCTGTTTTTT	CASSLTSGELFF
14	TRBV5-1	-	TRBJ1-2	-	TGCGCCAGCAGCCCCTCCGGAGAGGGTCGGGGCTACACCTTC	CASSPSGEGRGYTF